This T cell receptor beta chain was captured in a study of blood T cell repertoires in COVID-19. The overall study: COVID-19 samples from acute and convalescent phases originated in the United States, Italy and Spain. The cDNA or gDNA used as material had been derived from T cells, B-cell-depleted T cells, or PBMCs.

Germline loops: CDR1 SNHLY, CDR2 FYNNEI. The CDR3 contains 15 residues. V was pared by 7 bases and J by 1 base, with 16 bases between. How the authors handled the data: Scientists estimated how many nucleated cells there were by amplifying reference gene primers. Method: immunoSEQ multiplex PCR; TCRdb's copy keeps in-frame clones and lacks some. Clonal size and the V and J genes are those of that table, whereas D and trimming came from the DNA. The data hold around 100,000 clones, with approximately 84% observed a single time. Sequenced material: peripheral blood. V gene TRBV2 combines with J gene TRBJ1-1, with D perhaps matching TRBD1 (5 bases). The source of this sequence is a man between 60 and 70 years old with acute or convalescent COVID-19. The CDR3 protein is CASKYQTERNTEAFF. CDR3 nucleotide sequence: TGTGCCAGCAAATACCAGACAGAGAGGAACACTGAAGCTTTCTTT.